This section outlines one T cell receptor (beta chain) sequence together with its context. The sample originates from a study of beta chain features in type 1 diabetes. Expressed TCRB transcripts were sequenced because the isolated RNA had all been reverse transcribed beforehand. Generated by immunoSEQ multiplex PCR, the TCRdb table keeps only in-frame clones and is missing some. The sample lists 450,000 to 550,000 clones, 30% occurring once. CDR3 length: 16 amino acids. From germline, CDR1 is MNHEY and CDR2 SVGAGI. The V end was cut by 0 bases, the J end by 1 base, with 10 bases between. The TCR originated in a man younger than 30 in good health. Sequencing was performed on naive CD4+ T cells from blood. This chain uses TRBV6-5 with TRBJ2-1; D might be TRBD1 (5 bases). The DNA of the CDR3 is TGTGCCAGCAGTTACTCAGGGGTTATTTCCTACAATGAGCAGTTCTTC. Translating it yields CASSYSGVISYNEQFF.